The sequence of this TCR beta chain was determined in a study of cytomegalovirus exposure and HLA in healthy donors. V trimming: 8 bases; J trimming: 9 bases; junction bases outside the gene matches: 13. This CDR3 has 14 residues. Looked up from germline, CDR1 is MNHEY and CDR2 is SMNVEV (reference sequence). Both 60 Vbeta primers and 13 Jbeta primers went into the PCR. Libraries were prepared by immunoSEQ multiplex PCR; TCRdb keeps only in-frame clonotypes and omits some of them. The sample lists 140,000 to 150,000 clones, 60% to 85% occurring once. This clone has more than one count but fewer than ten. The antigen is undetermined. Study conclusions and caveats: Immune exposure data for these donors was limited to CMV serostatus. As was reported, the classifier diagnosed cytomegalovirus status with high specificity and sensitivity.

The clonotype originates from a man aged 40-49 years in good health and CMV-seropositive. J is TRBJ1-5 and V is TRBV27, with 7 bases that match TRBD1. Sequencing was done on a sample of PBMCs. As DNA, the CDR3 is TGTGCCAGCGGGGGGACAGCGAGGGGCGTGCCCCAGCATTTT. This translates into CASGGTARGVPQHF.